Each of the 17 T cell receptor beta chains below was sequenced from the same sample in a study of T cell therapy after organ transplantation. Generated by immunoSEQ multiplex PCR, the TCRdb table keeps only in-frame clones and is missing some. The table lists over 20,000 clones, around 84% of them singletons. These receptors lack a known antigen. The time point denotes: 20-29 weeks after completion of therapy. The starting material was CD8+ T cells from blood, obtained after autologous CMV-specific T cell therapy. Receptors were obtained from a human patient who had received a solid organ transplant and had CMV disease. Some T cells may arise from the graft donor.

This sequence joins TRBV4-3 and TRBJ1-3; 9 bases agree with TRBD1. CDR1 and CDR2 from the germline V gene are LGHNA and YSLEER. This CDR3 region has 17 residues. The J segment lost 1 base and the V segment lost 2 bases, leaving 6 bases of the junction unmatched. The CDR3 reads CASSQSRTGVSGNTIYF. CDR3 bases: TGCGCCAGCAGCCAAAGCAGGACAGGGGTTTCTGGAAACACCATATATTTT.

The genes are TRBV5-1 and TRBJ1-5, with 7 nucleotides matching TRBD1. With 1 base clipped from V and 0 bases from J, the junction kept 10 bases outside the gene matches. The CDR3 totals 18 residues. Germline loops: CDR1 SGHRS, CDR2 YFSETQ. CDR3 DNA sequence: TGCGCCAGCAGCTTGCACGCCAGGGGGGAATATAGCAATCAGCCCCAGCATTTT. Encoded protein: CASSLHARGEYSNQPQHF.

The V call is TRBV5-8, the J call TRBJ1-1; perhaps TRBD1 as D (5 bases). Looked up from germline, CDR1 is SGHTS and CDR2 is YDEGEE. Trimming took 6 bases from V and 9 from J, leaving 39 bases between them. This CDR3 spans 20 amino acids. The CDR3 DNA reads as TGTGCCAGCACCGGGTTGCGGGCAATGAGGGGCCCCGTCCAGTCTCTCAAAGCTTTCTTT. It encodes CASTGLRAMRGPVQSLKAFF.

This chain joins TRBV6-6 and TRBJ2-7, with TRBD2 matching over 12 bases. Trimming cost V 4 bases and J 6 bases; bases outside gene matches: 4. CDR3 length equals 14 residues. Germline values: CDR1 MNHNY, CDR2 SVGAGI (reference sequence). The CDR3 reads CASSSGLAGGEQYF. In DNA, the CDR3 is TGTGCCAGCAGTTCGGGACTAGCGGGTGGCGAGCAGTACTTC.

V usage is TRBV28 and J usage is TRBJ2-5; tentative D call: TRBD1 (7 bases). CDR1 and CDR2 (germline): MDHEN, SYDVKM. Trimming removed 6 bases at V and 5 bases at J, with 19 bases between. This CDR3 region has 15 residues. The CDR3 DNA is TGTGCCAGCAGGGGGGAGGACAGGAGCTGGGAGACCCAGTACTTC. Its translation is CASRGEDRSWETQYF.

The chain carries TRBV7-9 and TRBJ2-7, with 7 bases fitting TRBD1. CDR3 size: 15 residues. CDR1 is SEHNR and CDR2 is FQNEAQ in the germline V gene (reference sequence). V trimming: 5 bases; J trimming: 4 bases; junction bases outside the gene matches: 11. CDR3 sequence reads: CASSGSGQQRYEQYF. The CDR3 DNA sequence: TGTGCCAGCAGCGGCTCGGGACAGCAACGATACGAGCAGTACTTC.

CDR3 DNA sequence: TGTGCCAGCAGTTTATCCGTGGCAGGGCCCACTGAAGCTTTCTTT. Translating gives CASSLSVAGPTEAFF. The chain links TRBV27 to TRBJ1-1; perhaps TRBD1 as D (5 bases). V lost 0 bases to trimming and J lost 4 bases, with 12 bases between them. The CDR3 length is 15 residues. Germline V gives CDR1 MNHEY, CDR2 SMNVEV (reference sequence).

The J gene is TRBJ2-7, the V gene TRBV6-6; unclear D gene. Germline V gene data show CDR1 as MNHNY and CDR2 as SVGAGI (reference sequence). The CDR3 has 12 amino acids. V was trimmed by 5 bases and J by 4 bases, leaving 9 bases between them. In nucleotides, the CDR3 is TGTGCCAGCAGTACCACAGAATACGAGCAGTACTTC. Its translation is CASSTTEYEQYF.

In DNA, the CDR3 is TGTGCCAGCAGTATAGGACGAAGGCAGCCCCAGCATTTT. It is translated as CASSIGRRQPQHF. The rearrangement uses TRBV27 and TRBJ1-5; D uncertain. The CDR3 runs 13 residues. V lost 5 bases and J lost 7, with 12 bases in between. Germline V gives CDR1 MNHEY, CDR2 SMNVEV (reference sequence).

The chain employs TRBV7-8 and TRBJ2-7, with D maybe TRBD2 (5 bases). CDR1 SGHVS and CDR2 FQNEAQ come from the germline V gene. The V end was cut by 2 bases, the J end by 7 bases, with 12 bases between. This CDR3 contains 13 residues. The CDR3 protein is CASSLKRLGEQYF. CDR3 DNA sequence: TGTGCCAGCAGCTTAAAGCGGCTGGGGGAGCAGTACTTC.

This sequence joins TRBV18 and TRBJ2-7; the match to TRBD2 covers 11 bases. The CDR3 length is 18 residues. Per the germline V gene, CDR1 is KGHSH and CDR2 is LQKENI. The V gene end was trimmed by 6 bases and the J gene end by 0 bases; junction bases not matched to a gene: 13. CDR3 DNA sequence: TGTGCCAGCTCCATCTCGGGACTAGCGGTTATTAGCTCCTACGAGCAGTACTTC. The encoded protein is CASSISGLAVISSYEQYF.

This clone was picked up one time. The chain uses TRBV5-6 and TRBJ2-3; 7 bases are a match to TRBD2. From germline, CDR1 is SGHDT and CDR2 YYEEEE. Trimming took 2 bases from V and 6 from J; bases not matched to a gene: 9. The CDR3 has 15 residues. CDR3 protein: CASSFETSLRDTQYF. The CDR3 DNA follows: TGTGCCAGCAGCTTTGAGACTAGCCTACGGGATACGCAGTATTTT. Based on the CDR3 plus reference TRBV5-6 and TRBJ2-3, the full variable domain is DAGVTQSPTHLIKTRGQQVTLRCSPKSGHDTVSWYQQALGQGPQFIFQYYEEEERQRGNFPDRFSGHQFPNYSSELNVNALLLGDSALYLCASSFETSLRDTQYFGPGTRLTVL.

This sequence joins TRBV28 and TRBJ2-3; D is ambiguous. The V end was cut by 1 base, the J end by 2 bases, with 4 bases between. This CDR3 is 13 amino acids long. From germline, CDR1 is MDHEN and CDR2 SYDVKM. CDR3 nucleotide sequence: TGTGCCAGCAGTTTATTGGTCACAGATACGCAGTATTTT. Amino acid sequence: CASSLLVTDTQYF.

In its sample, this clone is medium-sized. The same CDR3 can be traced to other DNA sequences in this sample. The chain carries TRBV6-5 and TRBJ1-1; D gene ambiguous. Germline values: CDR1 MNHEY, CDR2 SVGAGI. This CDR3 contains 14 residues. V lost 6 bases, J lost 2 bases, and 13 bases lay in between. Here the CDR3 reads CASSPEGFNTEAFF. The CDR3 DNA follows: TGTGCCAGCAGCCCGGAAGGGTTTAACACTGAAGCTTTCTTT.

The rearrangement uses TRBV7-6 and TRBJ2-3; 7 nucleotides match TRBD2. Germline V CDR1 and CDR2: SGHVS, FNYEAQ. J was trimmed by 7 bases and V by 1 base; bases with no gene match: 17. The CDR3 is 18 residues long. The CDR3 sequence: CASSLGPSGGWEWNTQYF. Written as DNA, the CDR3 is TGTGCCAGCAGCTTAGGACCCTCCGGGGGGTGGGAGTGGAATACGCAGTATTTT.

The V gene is TRBV27, the J gene TRBJ1-5; 7 bases fit TRBD1. V lost 7 bases to trimming and J lost 6 bases; unmatched junction nucleotides: 15. CDR3 size: 16 residues. Germline loops: CDR1 MNHEY, CDR2 SMNVEV (reference sequence). CDR3 sequence (DNA): TGTGCCAGCAACAAGGGGGCGCTTTTGGGAACTCAGCCCCAGCATTTT. Protein product: CASNKGALLGTQPQHF.

This rearrangement joins TRBV28 to TRBJ2-4, with D perhaps TRBD1 or TRBD2 (5 bases each). Germline V gene lookup returns CDR1 MDHEN and CDR2 SYDVKM. The V gene lost 5 bases and the J gene lost 0 bases, with 11 bases spanning the gap. The CDR3 has 15 residues. The CDR3 sequence: CASSPSGLAKNIQYF. The CDR3 coding sequence is TGTGCCAGCAGTCCTTCGGGGCTAGCCAAAAACATTCAGTACTTC.